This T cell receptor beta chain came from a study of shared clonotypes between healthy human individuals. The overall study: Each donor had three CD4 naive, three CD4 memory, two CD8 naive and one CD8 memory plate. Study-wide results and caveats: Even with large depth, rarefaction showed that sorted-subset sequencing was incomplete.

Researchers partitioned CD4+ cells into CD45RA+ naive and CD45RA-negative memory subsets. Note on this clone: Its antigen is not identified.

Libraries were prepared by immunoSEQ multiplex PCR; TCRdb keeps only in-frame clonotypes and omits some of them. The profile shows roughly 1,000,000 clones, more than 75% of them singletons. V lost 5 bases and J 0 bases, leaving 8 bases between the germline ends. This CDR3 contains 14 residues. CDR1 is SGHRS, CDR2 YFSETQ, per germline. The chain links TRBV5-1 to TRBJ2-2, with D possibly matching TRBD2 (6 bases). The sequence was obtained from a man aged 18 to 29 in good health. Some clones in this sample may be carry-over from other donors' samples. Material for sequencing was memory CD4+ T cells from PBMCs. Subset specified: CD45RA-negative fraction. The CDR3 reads CASRGGTNTGELFF. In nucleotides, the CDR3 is TGCGCCAGCAGGGGAGGCACGAACACCGGGGAGCTGTTTTTT.